This T cell receptor (beta chain) stems from a study of cytomegalovirus exposure and HLA in healthy donors. Donors were ostensibly healthy at sampling, although undocumented immune exposures were probable. The CDR3 is 16 residues long. Primers for the PCR totalled 60 Vbeta and 13 Jbeta. This table comes from immunoSEQ multiplex PCR, and its TCRdb copy is limited to in-frame clones, with some not included. The sample shows roughly 160,000 clones, 80% of them seen only once. This clone was recorded once. This rearrangement joins TRBV21-1 to TRBJ2-7; TRBD1 is taken as the D call from the table, unchecked against the DNA. TRBV21-1 counts as a pseudogene. The material sequenced was PBMCs. The TCR comes from a man younger than 35 in good health and CMV-seropositive. This CDR3 reads CASSKGEQGPFYEQYF. DNA of the CDR3: TGTGCCAGCAGCAAAGGTGAGCAGGGTCCGTTCTACGAGCAGTACTTC.